One and the same sample provided the 13 T cell receptor beta chains below, sequenced in a study of neurological immune-mediated disorders. TCRdb re-called the 5' RACE reads through MiXCR, storing one row per CDR3 protein. The sample shows approximately 18,000 distinct CDR3 sequences, about 3.6% of them seen only once. What was sequenced was CD8+ T cells from blood. The receptors originated from a woman in her thirties or forties in good health.

This clonotype was detected ten times or more. The V gene is TRBV5-6, the J gene TRBJ2-3, with 8 bases identical to TRBD2. Germline lookup yields CDR1 SGHDT and CDR2 YYEEEE. The CDR3 length is 15 residues. The trim removed 0 bases at V and 6 bases at J, leaving 6 bases unmatched. For the CDR3, the DNA is TGTGCCAGCAGCTTGGTTGCGGGGGGCAAGGATACGCAGTATTTT. It specifies CASSLVAGGKDTQYF.

This clonotype has a count of ten or more. The chain recombines TRBV3-1 with TRBJ2-7; 8 bases are shared with TRBD2. The CDR3 extends over 17 amino acids. The V gene's germline CDR1 is LGHDT and CDR2 YNNKEL (reference sequence). Trimming cost V 3 bases and J 3 bases; bases outside gene matches: 13. CDR3 nucleotide sequence: TGTGCCAGCAGCCAGGGAAGTGGTGCTAGCGGGTTCTACGAGCAGTACTTC. Protein product: CASSQGSGASGFYEQYF.

There are many counts of this clonotype. This chain links TRBV27 with TRBJ2-7; 7 bases match TRBD1. CDR1 is MNHEY and CDR2 is SMNVEV in the germline V gene (reference sequence). V lost 6 bases to trimming and J lost 2 bases; unmatched junction nucleotides: 10. The CDR3 length is 15 residues. The chain's CDR3 is CASSPGQVGPYEQYF. The CDR3 coding sequence is TGTGCCAGCAGCCCCGGACAGGTTGGACCCTACGAGCAGTACTTC.

This clonotype was found a few times. The chain employs TRBV6-1 and TRBJ2-1; a weak D match, TRBD2 (5 bases). This CDR3 is 11 amino acids long. Per germline, CDR1 MNHNS and CDR2 SASEGT. The V gene lost 7 bases and the J gene lost 9 bases, with 10 bases spanning the gap. The DNA for the CDR3 is TGTGCCAGCATGGAGGTCGGTGAGCAGTTCTTC. Encoded protein: CASMEVGEQFF.

This clonotype was seen repeatedly, ten times or more. The rearrangement joins TRBV20-1 to TRBJ1-1, with D possibly TRBD1 on 5 matching bases. Trimming left V 4 bases short and J 6 bases short, with 12 bases between. Germline loops: CDR1 DFQATT, CDR2 SNEGSKA (reference sequence). The CDR3 spans 12 residues. CDR3 nucleotide sequence: TGCAGTGCTAATGGGGGTTTCGCTGAAGCTTTCTTT. This gives the protein CSANGGFAEAFF.

This clonotype was observed at least ten times. The rearrangement uses TRBV28 and TRBJ2-7; TRBD1 might be the D (6 bases). CDR1 and CDR2 (germline): MDHEN, SYDVKM. Trimming stripped 6 bases from V and 3 bases from J, with 18 bases between. CDR3 length: 15 residues. The CDR3 sequence is CASSQTGGVFYEQYF. CDR3 in DNA: TGTGCCAGCAGCCAGACAGGAGGAGTCTTCTACGAGCAGTACTTC.

This clonotype was found many times. The V gene is TRBV10-1, the J gene TRBJ2-7; D uncertain. There are 16 residues in the CDR3. Trimming removed 2 bases at V and 2 bases at J, with 16 bases between. CDR1 and CDR2 (germline): WNHNN, SYGVQD (reference sequence). CDR3 sequence: CASSEDGTYGTYEQYF. DNA of the CDR3: TGCGCCAGCAGTGAGGACGGCACCTATGGCACCTACGAGCAGTACTTC.

The sample holds many counts of this clonotype. This rearrangement joins TRBV12-3 or TRBV12-4 to TRBJ2-2, with TRBD1 identical over 9 bases. The CDR3 is 17 residues long. Trimming removed 2 bases from V and 1 base from J; junction bases left unmatched: 5. The CDR3 DNA is TGTGCCAGCAGTTTAAGGTGGGACAGGGAGAACACCGGGGAGCTGTTTTTT. Translating it yields CASSLRWDRENTGELFF.

In its sample, this clonotype was seen once. This could be a read error, since a much larger clone is one nucleotide away. This chain links TRBV2 with TRBJ2-1, with D perhaps matching TRBD1 (6 bases). CDR1 is SNHLY and CDR2 is FYNNEI in the germline V gene. This CDR3 is 14 amino acids long. Trimming left V 7 bases short and J 6 bases short, with 16 bases between. The CDR3 is CASIGRDKGNEQFF. The CDR3 bases are TGTGCCAGCATTGGCCGGGACAAAGGCAATGAGCAGTTCTTC.

This clonotype was observed a handful of times. This chain uses TRBV7-8 with TRBJ2-1; 7 bases are shared with TRBD1. Germline V gene lookup returns CDR1 SGHVS and CDR2 FQNEAQ. Trimming at V came to 5 bases and at J to 8 bases, leaving 9 bases not matched to a gene. The CDR3 contains 14 residues. CDR3 sequence reads: CASSPEGAGYEQFF. Written as DNA, the CDR3 is TGTGCCAGCAGCCCAGAGGGGGCCGGGTATGAGCAGTTCTTC.

This clonotype appeared many times. This rearrangement joins TRBV6-1 to TRBJ2-7; a weak D match, TRBD2 (6 bases). The CDR3 has 14 residues. Germline assignment: CDR1 MNHNS and CDR2 SASEGT. The V end was cut by 4 bases, the J end by 1 base, with 11 bases between. The CDR3 reads CASSGRGLSYEQYF. The CDR3 DNA follows: TGTGCCAGCAGTGGGCGGGGATTATCCTACGAGCAGTACTTC.

In this sample, this clonotype turned up many times. The chain couples TRBV11-2 to TRBJ2-7; D may be TRBD1 (6 bases). CDR3 length: 13 amino acids. CDR1 SGHAT and CDR2 FQNNGV come from the germline V gene. V was cut by 5 bases and J by 2 bases, with 10 bases left in between. The CDR3 sequence is CASSHYRAYEQYF. DNA for the CDR3: TGTGCCAGCAGCCACTACAGGGCCTACGAGCAGTACTTC.

Relative to its sample, this clonotype is large. V gene TRBV5-1 combines with J gene TRBJ2-3, with 11 positions matching TRBD2. Looked up from germline, CDR1 is SGHRS and CDR2 is YFSETQ. With V trimmed by 6 bases and J by 0 bases, 6 bases remained unmatched. The CDR3 is 16 amino acids. CDR3 region: CASTSGLAGSTDTQYF. CDR3 DNA: TGCGCCAGCACCTCTGGACTAGCGGGTAGCACAGATACGCAGTATTTT. The complete variable domain, with remaining parts taken from reference TRBV5-1 and TRBJ2-3, reads KAGVTQTPRYLIKTRGQQVTLSCSPISGHRSVSWYQQTPGQGLQFLFEYFSETQRNKGNFPGRFSGRQFSNSRSEMNVSTLELGDSALYLCASTSGLAGSTDTQYFGPGTRLTVL.